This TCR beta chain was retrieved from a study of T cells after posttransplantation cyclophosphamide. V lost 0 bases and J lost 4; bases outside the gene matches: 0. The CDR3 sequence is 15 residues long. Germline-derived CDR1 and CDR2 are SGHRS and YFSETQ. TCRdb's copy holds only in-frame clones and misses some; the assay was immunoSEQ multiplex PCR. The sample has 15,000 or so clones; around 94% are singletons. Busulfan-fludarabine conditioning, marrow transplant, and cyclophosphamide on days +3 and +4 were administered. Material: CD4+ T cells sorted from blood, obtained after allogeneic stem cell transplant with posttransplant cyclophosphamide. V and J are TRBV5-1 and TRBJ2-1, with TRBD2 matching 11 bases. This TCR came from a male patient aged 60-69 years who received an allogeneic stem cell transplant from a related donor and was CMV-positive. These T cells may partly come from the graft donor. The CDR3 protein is CASSLVAGGYNEQFF. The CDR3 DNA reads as TGCGCCAGCAGCTTGGTAGCGGGGGGGTACAATGAGCAGTTCTTC.